Listed here are 26 T cell receptor beta chains from one sample, sequenced in a study of blood T cells in healthy people across ages. Through a sample-barcoded 5' primer and a J-beta primer mix, a second PCR was run for about 6 to 12 cycles. Each CDR3 protein is one row after TCRdb ran MiXCR on the 5' RACE reads. This sample yields about 1,400,000 distinct CDR3 sequences, of which around 55% are seen a single time; under 8.5% belongs to the top ten. Sequenced material: blood. These receptors were taken from a young man in good health.

Concerning this clonotype itself: One end of the junction does not line up with germline, which may come from a read error. The chain carries TRBV4-3 and TRBJ2-5, with a weak D call TRBD1 (5 bases). Germline V lookup: CDR1 LGHNA, CDR2 YSLEER. The CDR3 contains 16 residues. In DNA, the CDR3 is TGCGCCAGCAACCAAGGTACAGACAGCCCGGTTGGGACCCAGTACTTC. This codes for CASNQGTDSPVGTQYF.

The chain couples TRBV4-2 to TRBJ2-7; D may be TRBD2 (5 bases). This CDR3 region has 16 residues. The V end lost 1 base, the J end lost 4 bases, and 17 bases lay between the germline ends. Germline loops: CDR1 LGHNA, CDR2 YNFKEQ. Here the CDR3 DNA reads TGTGCCAGCAGCCAAGTAGCAAAACGGGATGGGTACGAGCAGTACTTC. Protein product: CASSQVAKRDGYEQYF.

This clonotype has just a few counts. The chain carries TRBV20-1 and TRBJ1-4; TRBD1 is a possible D gene (5 bases). This CDR3 has 14 amino acids. Trimming removed 5 bases at V and 1 base at J, with 11 bases between. Germline V CDR1 and CDR2: DFQATT, SNEGSKA (reference sequence). CDR3 protein: CSAPGILTNEKLFF. The CDR3 nucleotides are TGCAGTGCTCCAGGGATATTAACTAATGAAAAACTGTTTTTT.

This clonotype is a singleton in its sample. This sequence joins TRBV25-1 and TRBJ2-1; D may match TRBD1 or TRBD2 (5 bases each). The germline V gene has CDR1 MGHDK and CDR2 SYGVNS. V lost 3 bases to trimming and J lost 0 bases, with 21 bases between them. This CDR3 contains 19 residues. The CDR3 nucleotides read TGTGCCAGCAGTGAGCCTCAGTACAGGTCAGGGAGCTCCTACAATGAGCAGTTCTTC. This gives the protein CASSEPQYRSGSSYNEQFF.

This sequence joins TRBV20-1 and TRBJ1-2; the D gene is possibly TRBD1 (5 bases). CDR3 length equals 14 residues. Per the germline V gene, CDR1 is DFQATT and CDR2 is SNEGSKA (reference sequence). Trimming removed 4 bases at V and 2 bases at J, with 14 bases between. The CDR3 DNA reads TGCAGTGCTATCCGTCCTGAGGGGAACTATGGCTACACCTTC. Translating gives CSAIRPEGNYGYTF.

This chain joins TRBV12-3 or TRBV12-4 and TRBJ1-1; possible D gene TRBD1, 6 bases. V was cut by 2 bases and J by 5 bases, with 15 bases left in between. This CDR3 has 15 amino acids. The CDR3 sequence is CASSLQGMKRTEAFF. The CDR3 DNA reads as TGTGCCAGCAGTTTACAGGGGATGAAAAGGACTGAAGCTTTCTTT.

This clonotype has just a few counts. CDR3 in amino acids: CASNPQESSYNEQFF. The CDR3 DNA is TGTGCCAGCAACCCACAGGAGAGCTCCTACAATGAGCAGTTCTTC. The chain is built from TRBV25-1 and TRBJ2-1; tentatively, D is TRBD1 (5 bases). CDR3 length equals 15 residues. CDR1 and CDR2 (germline): MGHDK, SYGVNS. Trimming took 7 bases from V and 0 from J, leaving 13 bases between them.

This clonotype came up a few times. J is TRBJ2-3 and V is TRBV15, with 8 bases fitting TRBD1. The germline gives CDR1 LNHNV, CDR2 YYDKDF (reference sequence). The J segment lost 4 bases and the V segment lost 5 bases, leaving 8 bases of the junction unmatched. The CDR3 has 15 amino acids. The CDR3 bases are TGTGCCACCAGCCTGGACAGGGAAAGGGCAGATACGCAGTATTTT. As protein: CATSLDRERADTQYF.

The table lists this clonotype with a few counts. The V and J genes are TRBV20-1 and TRBJ1-2; D not resolved. Trimming stripped 0 bases from V and 3 bases from J, with 17 bases between. CDR1 is DFQATT and CDR2 is SNEGSKA in the germline V gene (reference sequence). There are 16 residues in the CDR3. CDR3 DNA sequence: TGCAGTGCTAGAGATGGTTTGAAAGGCGGGGACTATGGCTACACCTTC. It specifies CSARDGLKGGDYGYTF.

CDR3 nucleotides: TGTGCCAGCGGGGGGGGCTCGAAGGGCTACACCTTC. This translates into CASGGGSKGYTF. The rearrangement joins TRBV25-1 to TRBJ1-2, with a possible D match to TRBD1 (6 bases). Germline lookup yields CDR1 MGHDK and CDR2 SYGVNS. CDR3 size: 12 residues. V lost 8 bases and J 8 bases, leaving 15 bases between the germline ends.

The genes are TRBV6-2 or TRBV6-3 and TRBJ2-1; 9 nucleotides line up with TRBD2. CDR1 and CDR2 from the germline V gene are MNHEY and SVGEGT. The CDR3 covers 14 residues. CDR3 nucleotide sequence: TGTGCTAGCTGTTCTAGCGGGGTTATCAATGAGCAGTTCTTC. This sequence encodes CASCSSGVINEQFF.

In this sample, this clonotype turned up many times. The chain has TRBV20-1 and TRBJ2-7, with a weak D call TRBD2 (6 bases). CDR3 length: 16 amino acids. The V gene lost 0 bases and the J gene lost 3 bases, with 18 bases spanning the gap. CDR1 is DFQATT and CDR2 is SNEGSKA in the germline V gene (reference sequence). Here the CDR3 DNA reads TGCAGTGCTAGAGACGGACGGGACCTGGGGGGCTACGAGCAGTACTTC. Translation: CSARDGRDLGGYEQYF.

The chain combines TRBV10-3 with TRBJ2-5; 10 bases fit TRBD2. The junction had 7 bases not matched to a gene; V was cut back by 3 bases and J by 3 bases. The CDR3 has 16 residues. The germline V gene has CDR1 ENHRY and CDR2 SYGVKD. For the CDR3, the DNA is TGTGCCATCAGTGACCAGCGGGGGGGCCTTGAAGAGACCCAGTACTTC. It codes for CAISDQRGGLEETQYF.

The rearrangement links TRBV6-1 to TRBJ1-2; D gene ambiguous. This CDR3 region has 13 residues. Germline V gene lookup returns CDR1 MNHNS and CDR2 SASEGT. V lost 1 base and J 8 bases, leaving 11 bases between the germline ends. The CDR3 reads CASSEEGSRGYTF. CDR3 in DNA: TGTGCCAGCAGTGAAGAGGGCAGCAGAGGCTACACCTTC.

J is TRBJ2-5 and V is TRBV6-6, with D hard to call. CDR1 and CDR2 from the germline V gene are MNHNY and SVGAGI (reference sequence). The germline V and J ends were trimmed by 2 bases and 11 bases, with 15 bases remaining between them. This CDR3 is 13 amino acids long. The DNA for the CDR3 is TGTGCCAGCAGTTACATCATCCCCGATGAGCAGTACTTC. Its protein is CASSYIIPDEQYF.

The rearrangement joins TRBV15 to TRBJ2-4; D is possibly TRBD2 (7 bases). The V gene lost 2 bases and the J gene lost 4 bases, with 18 bases spanning the gap. The CDR3 runs to 17 residues. The germline V gene has CDR1 LNHNV and CDR2 YYDKDF (reference sequence). CDR3 in amino acids: CATSRSRGVGAKNIQYF. CDR3 nucleotide sequence: TGTGCCACCAGCAGATCCCGGGGGGTGGGGGCAAAAAACATTCAGTACTTC.

J is TRBJ1-1 and V is TRBV10-3; TRBD1 matches 7 bases. This CDR3 has 12 residues. Germline lookup yields CDR1 ENHRY and CDR2 SYGVKD. J lost 11 bases, V lost 10 bases, and 13 bases had no gene match. CDR3 residues: CATQQITGVAFF. CDR3 coding DNA: TGTGCCACCCAGCAGATTACAGGGGTCGCTTTCTTT.

The chain is built from TRBV10-3 and TRBJ2-5, with a possible D match to TRBD2 (5 bases). V lost 0 bases, J lost 2 bases, and 10 bases lay in between. Germline V lookup: CDR1 ENHRY, CDR2 SYGVKD. This CDR3 contains 15 residues. CDR3 region: CAISESRGLQETQYF. CDR3 in DNA: TGTGCCATCAGTGAGTCGCGAGGGTTGCAAGAGACCCAGTACTTC.

This clonotype was counted only a few times. The rearrangement links TRBV28 to TRBJ2-1; possibly TRBD2 for D (6 bases). Trimming removed 5 bases at V and 5 bases at J, with 16 bases between. CDR1 is MDHEN, CDR2 SYDVKM, per germline. The CDR3 runs 15 residues. For the CDR3, the DNA is TGTGCCAGCAGTCCCCCTGCGGGAACCCACAATGAGCAGTTCTTC. Its protein is CASSPPAGTHNEQFF.

The chain employs TRBV27 and TRBJ2-1, with D unclear. V dropped 2 bases and J dropped 4 bases, with 12 bases sitting between them. Per the germline V gene, CDR1 is MNHEY and CDR2 is SMNVEV (reference sequence). The length of the CDR3 is 15 residues. The CDR3 loop reads CASSLALGLYNEQFF. The CDR3 bases are TGTGCCAGCAGTTTAGCTCTAGGCTTATACAATGAGCAGTTCTTC.

V usage is TRBV27 and J usage is TRBJ2-7; D may match TRBD1 or TRBD2 (7 bases each). The CDR3 runs to 20 residues. Trimming pared 3 bases from V and 4 bases from J, leaving 31 bases between. The V gene's germline CDR1 is MNHEY and CDR2 SMNVEV (reference sequence). Here the CDR3 DNA reads TGTGCCAGCAGTTTTTATAACCCTAAGCGGGACAGAGCTCTGGTGTACGAGCAGTACTTC. Its translation: CASSFYNPKRDRALVYEQYF.

The chain joins TRBV29-1 to TRBJ2-5; a weak D match, TRBD2 (6 bases). The CDR3 runs to 13 residues. Deletions cut 3 bases from V and 0 bases from J, with 8 bases between. Germline V gene sequence: CDR1 SQVTM, CDR2 ANQGSEA. The CDR3 nucleotides read TGCAGCGTTGACCGGGAGTACCAAGAGACCCAGTACTTC. This codes for CSVDREYQETQYF.

The sample holds a few counts of this clonotype. The CDR3 DNA reads as TGCAGCCCTATATCTCAGACCCGGGGACAGGGATGGGCCAAAAACATTCAGTACTTC. Protein product: CSPISQTRGQGWAKNIQYF. The chain is built from TRBV29-1 and TRBJ2-4; 9 bases line up with TRBD1. The J segment lost 1 base and the V segment lost 8 bases, leaving 21 bases of the junction unmatched. The CDR3 covers 19 residues. Looked up from germline, CDR1 is SQVTM and CDR2 is ANQGSEA.

V and J are TRBV6-2 or TRBV6-3 and TRBJ2-1; TRBD1 matches at 9 bases. CDR1 and CDR2 from the germline V gene are MNHEY and SVGEGT. V dropped 9 bases and J dropped 4; count of bases not matched to a gene: 7. The CDR3 is 14 amino acids. Here the CDR3 DNA reads TGTGCCAGTTCCGGGACAGGGTCTTACAATGAGCAGTTCTTC. It codes for CASSGTGSYNEQFF.

The chain couples TRBV3-1 to TRBJ2-2; maybe TRBD1 (6 bases). The CDR3 totals 14 residues. Germline-derived CDR1 and CDR2 are LGHDT and YNNKEL (reference sequence). V dropped 4 bases and J dropped 5 bases, with 11 bases sitting between them. The chain's CDR3 is CASSPTTGTGELFF. CDR3 in DNA: TGTGCCAGCAGCCCGACGACAGGAACCGGGGAGCTGTTTTTT.

Regarding this clonotype: Its ends do not fully match the called genes, so a read error is possible. This rearrangement joins TRBV4-1 to TRBJ2-5; D call uncertain. The length of the CDR3 is 13 residues. Germline V lookup: CDR1 MGHRA, CDR2 YSYEKL. The CDR3 DNA is TGCGCCAGCAGCCAAGTGTCCCAAAAGACCCAGTACTTC. Residues: CASSQVSQKTQYF.